This T cell receptor beta chain was sequenced for a study of T cell responses to AZD1222 COVID-19 vaccine. Measured with immunoSEQ multiplex PCR; TCRdb has only the in-frame clones, and not every one. The table has about 110,000 clones, 70% to 90% seen once; the top ten hold approximately 15%. This clone was recorded at least ten times. Sequencing was performed on peripheral blood, taken 28 days after the second AZD1222 dose. This TCR was recovered from an adult who received the AZD1222 COVID-19 vaccine.

CDR3 loop: CASSFAGEQYF. CDR3 in DNA: TGTGCCAGCAGCTTCGCGGGGGAGCAGTACTTC. The V and J genes are TRBV7-9 and TRBJ2-7; D possibly corresponds to TRBD2 (6 bases). Per the germline V gene, CDR1 is SEHNR and CDR2 is FQNEAQ (reference sequence). With 3 bases removed from V and 7 bases from J, the gap between germline ends came to 7 bases. This CDR3 has 11 amino acids.